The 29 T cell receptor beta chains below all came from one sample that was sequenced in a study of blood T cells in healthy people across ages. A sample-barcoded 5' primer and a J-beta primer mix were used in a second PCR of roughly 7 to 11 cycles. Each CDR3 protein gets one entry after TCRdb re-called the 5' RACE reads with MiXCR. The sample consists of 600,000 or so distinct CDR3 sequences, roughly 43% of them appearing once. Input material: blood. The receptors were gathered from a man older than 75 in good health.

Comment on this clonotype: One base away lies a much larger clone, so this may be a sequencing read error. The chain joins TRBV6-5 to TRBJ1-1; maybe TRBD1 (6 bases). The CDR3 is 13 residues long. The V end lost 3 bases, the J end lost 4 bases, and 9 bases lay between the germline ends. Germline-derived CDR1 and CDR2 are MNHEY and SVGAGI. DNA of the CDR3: TGTGCCAGCAGTTATAGGACAGTCACTGAAGCTTTCTTT. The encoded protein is CASSYRTVTEAFF.

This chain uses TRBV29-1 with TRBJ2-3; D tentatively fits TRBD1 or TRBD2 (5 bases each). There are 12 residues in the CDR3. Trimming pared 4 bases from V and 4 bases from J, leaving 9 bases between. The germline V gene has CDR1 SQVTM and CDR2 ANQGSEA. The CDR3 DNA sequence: TGCAGCGTTGCCGAGGGGTCAGATACGCAGTATTTT. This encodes CSVAEGSDTQYF.

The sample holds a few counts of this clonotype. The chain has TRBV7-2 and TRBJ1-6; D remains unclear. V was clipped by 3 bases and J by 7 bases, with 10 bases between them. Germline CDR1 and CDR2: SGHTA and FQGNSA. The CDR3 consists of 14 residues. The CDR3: CASSLGAPNSPLHF. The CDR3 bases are TGTGCCAGCAGCTTGGGAGCTCCCAATTCACCCCTCCACTTT.

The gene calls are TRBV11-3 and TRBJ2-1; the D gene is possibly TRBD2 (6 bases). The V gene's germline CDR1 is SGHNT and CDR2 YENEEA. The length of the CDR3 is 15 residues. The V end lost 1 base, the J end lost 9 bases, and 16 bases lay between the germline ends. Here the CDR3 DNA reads TGTGCCAGCAGCTTAGGGGTAGGACTACTCCCTGAGCAGTTCTTC. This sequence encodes CASSLGVGLLPEQFF.

This CDR3 is CSARTGSDTQYF. CDR3 in DNA: TGCAGTGCCCGGACAGGGAGTGATACGCAGTATTTT. This chain joins TRBV20-1 and TRBJ2-3; 8 nucleotides match TRBD1. Germline trimming cut 6 bases from V and 6 bases from J; bases unmatched to any gene: 5. The CDR3 totals 12 residues. Germline-derived CDR1 and CDR2 are DFQATT and SNEGSKA (reference sequence).

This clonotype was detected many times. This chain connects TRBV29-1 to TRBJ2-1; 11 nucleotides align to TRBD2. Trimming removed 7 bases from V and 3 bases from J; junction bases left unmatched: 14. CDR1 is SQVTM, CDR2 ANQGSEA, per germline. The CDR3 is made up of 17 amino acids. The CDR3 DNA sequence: TGCAGCGCAGACCGATTAGCGGGAGGGGGCAACTACAATGAGCAGTTCTTC. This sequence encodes CSADRLAGGGNYNEQFF.

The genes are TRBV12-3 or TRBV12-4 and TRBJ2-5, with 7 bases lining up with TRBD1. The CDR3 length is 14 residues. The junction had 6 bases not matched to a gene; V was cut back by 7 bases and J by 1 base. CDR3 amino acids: CASTLGTVQETQYF. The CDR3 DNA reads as TGTGCCAGCACCCTTGGGACAGTCCAAGAGACCCAGTACTTC.

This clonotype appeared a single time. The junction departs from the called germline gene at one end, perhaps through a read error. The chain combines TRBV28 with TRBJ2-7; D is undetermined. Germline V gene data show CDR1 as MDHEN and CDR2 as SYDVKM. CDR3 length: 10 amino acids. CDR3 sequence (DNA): TGTGCCAGCAGCTCCCACGAGCAGTACTTC. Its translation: CASSSHEQYF. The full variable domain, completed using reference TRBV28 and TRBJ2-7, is DVKVTQSSRYLVKRTGEKVFLECVQDMDHENMFWYRQDPGLGLRLIYFSYDVKMKEKGDIPEGYSVSREKKERFSLILESASTNQTSMYLCASSSHEQYFGPGTRLTVT.

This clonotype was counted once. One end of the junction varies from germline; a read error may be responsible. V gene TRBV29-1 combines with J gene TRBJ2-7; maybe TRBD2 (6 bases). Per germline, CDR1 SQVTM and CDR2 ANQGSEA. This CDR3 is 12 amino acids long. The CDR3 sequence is CSFEKPGEARYF. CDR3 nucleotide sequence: TGCAGCTTTGAAAAACCGGGAGAGGCAAGGTACTTC.

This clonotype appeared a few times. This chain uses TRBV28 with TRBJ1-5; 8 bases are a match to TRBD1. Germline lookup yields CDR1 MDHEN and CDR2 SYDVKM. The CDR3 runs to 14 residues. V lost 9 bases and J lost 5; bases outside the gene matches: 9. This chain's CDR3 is CASTPGQAYQPQHF. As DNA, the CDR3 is TGTGCCAGTACTCCGGGACAGGCTTATCAGCCCCAGCATTTT.

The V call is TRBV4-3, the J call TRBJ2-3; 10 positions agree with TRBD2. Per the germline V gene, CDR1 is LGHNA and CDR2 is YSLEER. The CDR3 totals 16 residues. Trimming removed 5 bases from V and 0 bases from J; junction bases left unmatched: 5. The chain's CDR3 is CASSSSGSLSTDTQYF. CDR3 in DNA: TGCGCCAGCAGCTCTAGCGGGAGCCTTAGCACAGATACGCAGTATTTT.

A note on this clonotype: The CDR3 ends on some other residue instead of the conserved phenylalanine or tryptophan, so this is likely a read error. For the CDR3, the DNA is TGTGCCAGCAGCGGACAGGGTACAAGTGAGCAGTTCTTA. Translating it yields CASSGQGTSEQFL. The V call is TRBV9, the J call TRBJ2-1; 7 nucleotides agree with TRBD1. The CDR3 spans 13 residues. Looked up from germline, CDR1 is SGDLS and CDR2 is YYNGEE. V dropped 3 bases and J dropped 9; count of bases not matched to a gene: 6.

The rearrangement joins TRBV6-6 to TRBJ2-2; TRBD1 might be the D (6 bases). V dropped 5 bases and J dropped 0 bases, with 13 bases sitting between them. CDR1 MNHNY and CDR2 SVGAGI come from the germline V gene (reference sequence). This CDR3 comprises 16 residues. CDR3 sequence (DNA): TGTGCCAGCAGTCTGGACAGTCTCACGAACACCGGGGAGCTGTTTTTT. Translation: CASSLDSLTNTGELFF.

CDR3 bases: TGTGCCAGCAGTCCGAGGCCACCGAGCTCCTACAATGAGCAGTACTTC. This encodes CASSPRPPSSYNEQYF. The chain combines TRBV27 with TRBJ2-1; D is undetermined. TRBJ2-7 explains the end of the DNA better; the J call may be wrong. Germline V CDR1 and CDR2: MNHEY, SMNVEV (reference sequence). The CDR3 has 16 amino acids.

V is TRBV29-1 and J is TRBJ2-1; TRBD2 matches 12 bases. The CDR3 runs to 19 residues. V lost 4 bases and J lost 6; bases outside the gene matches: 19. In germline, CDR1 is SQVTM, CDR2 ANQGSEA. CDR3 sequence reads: CSVVQRLAGGLRISNEQFF. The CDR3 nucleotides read TGCAGCGTTGTCCAAAGGCTAGCGGGGGGGCTCCGAATTTCCAATGAGCAGTTCTTC.

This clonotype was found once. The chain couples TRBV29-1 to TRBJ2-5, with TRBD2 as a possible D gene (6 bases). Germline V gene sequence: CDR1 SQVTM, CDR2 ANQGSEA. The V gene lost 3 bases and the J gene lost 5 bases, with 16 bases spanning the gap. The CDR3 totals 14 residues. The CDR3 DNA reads TGCAGCGTTGATGTTTGGGGGGTATTGGAGACCCAGTACTTC. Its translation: CSVDVWGVLETQYF.

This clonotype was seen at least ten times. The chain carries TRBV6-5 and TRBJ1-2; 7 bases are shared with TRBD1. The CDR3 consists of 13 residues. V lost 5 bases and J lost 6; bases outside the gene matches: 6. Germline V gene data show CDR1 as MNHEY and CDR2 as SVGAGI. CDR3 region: CASSRTGPDGYTF. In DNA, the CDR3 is TGTGCCAGCAGTCGGACAGGCCCCGATGGCTACACCTTC.

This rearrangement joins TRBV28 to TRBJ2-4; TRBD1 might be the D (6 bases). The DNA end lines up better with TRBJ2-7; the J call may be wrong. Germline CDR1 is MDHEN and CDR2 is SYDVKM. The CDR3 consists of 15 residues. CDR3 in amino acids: CASSSPAGDIYEQYF. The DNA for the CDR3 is TGTGCCAGCAGTTCTCCGGCAGGGGACATCTACGAGCAGTACTTC.

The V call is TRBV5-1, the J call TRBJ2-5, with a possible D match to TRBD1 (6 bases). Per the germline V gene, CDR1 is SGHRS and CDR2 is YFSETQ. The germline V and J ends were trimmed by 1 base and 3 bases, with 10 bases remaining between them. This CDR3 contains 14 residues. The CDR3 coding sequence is TGCGCCAGCAGCTTGACTCCAGGGGAAGAGACCCAGTACTTC. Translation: CASSLTPGEETQYF.

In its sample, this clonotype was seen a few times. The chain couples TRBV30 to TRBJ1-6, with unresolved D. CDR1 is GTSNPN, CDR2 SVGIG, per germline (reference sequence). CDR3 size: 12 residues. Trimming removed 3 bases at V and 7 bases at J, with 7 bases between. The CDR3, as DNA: TGTGCCTGGAGGAACAGAAATTCACCCCTCCACTTT. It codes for CAWRNRNSPLHF.

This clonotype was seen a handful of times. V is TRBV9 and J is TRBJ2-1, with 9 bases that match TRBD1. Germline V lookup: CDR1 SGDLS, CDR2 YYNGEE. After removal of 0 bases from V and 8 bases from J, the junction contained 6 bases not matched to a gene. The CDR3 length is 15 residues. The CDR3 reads CASSVGGQGIDEQFF. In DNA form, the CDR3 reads TGTGCCAGCAGCGTAGGGGGACAGGGAATAGATGAGCAGTTCTTC.

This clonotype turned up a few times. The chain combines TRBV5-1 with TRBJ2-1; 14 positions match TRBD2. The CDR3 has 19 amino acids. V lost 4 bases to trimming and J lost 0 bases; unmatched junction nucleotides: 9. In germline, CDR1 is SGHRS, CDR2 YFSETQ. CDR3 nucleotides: TGCGCCAGCAGCGCACCGGGACTAGCGGGGGCAGACTCCTACAATGAGCAGTTCTTC. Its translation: CASSAPGLAGADSYNEQFF.

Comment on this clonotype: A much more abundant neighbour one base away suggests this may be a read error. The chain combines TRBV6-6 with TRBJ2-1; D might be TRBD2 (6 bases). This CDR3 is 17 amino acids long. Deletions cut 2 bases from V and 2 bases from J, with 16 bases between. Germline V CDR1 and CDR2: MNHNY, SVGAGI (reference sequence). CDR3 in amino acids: CASSYGGTASPYNEQFF. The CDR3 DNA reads TGTGCCAGCAGTTACGGCGGGACCGCGAGCCCCTACAATGAGCAGTTCTTC.

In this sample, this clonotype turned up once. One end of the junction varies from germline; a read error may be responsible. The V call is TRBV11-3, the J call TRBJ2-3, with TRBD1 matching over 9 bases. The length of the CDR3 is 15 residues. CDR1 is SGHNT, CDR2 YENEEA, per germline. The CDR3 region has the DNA TGTGCCTGCAGCATGCGGACAGGGGCTACAGATACGCAGTATTTT. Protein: CACSMRTGATDTQYF. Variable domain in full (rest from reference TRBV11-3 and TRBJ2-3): EAGVVQSPRYKIIEKKQPVAFWCNPISGHNTLYWYLQNLGQGPELLIRYENEEAVDDSQLPKDRFSAERLKGVDSTLKIQPAELGDSAVYLCACSMRTGATDTQYFGPGTRLTVL.

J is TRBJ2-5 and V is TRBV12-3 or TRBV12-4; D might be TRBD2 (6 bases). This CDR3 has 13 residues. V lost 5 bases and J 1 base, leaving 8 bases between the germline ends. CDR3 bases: TGTGCCAGCAGTGCGGGGTTCCAAGAGACCCAGTACTTC. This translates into CASSAGFQETQYF.

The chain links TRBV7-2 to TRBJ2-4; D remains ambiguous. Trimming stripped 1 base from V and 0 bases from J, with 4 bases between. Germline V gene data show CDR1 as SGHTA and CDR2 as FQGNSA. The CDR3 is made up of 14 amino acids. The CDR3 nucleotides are TGTGCCAGCAGCTTAGTTCTAGCCAAAAACATTCAGTACTTC. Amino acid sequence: CASSLVLAKNIQYF.

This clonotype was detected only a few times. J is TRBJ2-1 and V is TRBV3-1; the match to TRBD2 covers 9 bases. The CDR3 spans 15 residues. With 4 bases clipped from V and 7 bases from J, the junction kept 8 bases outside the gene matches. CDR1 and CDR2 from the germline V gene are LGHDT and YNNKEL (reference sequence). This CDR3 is CASSLVRGGENEQFF. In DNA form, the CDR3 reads TGTGCCAGCAGCCTCGTGCGGGGGGGCGAAAATGAGCAGTTCTTC.

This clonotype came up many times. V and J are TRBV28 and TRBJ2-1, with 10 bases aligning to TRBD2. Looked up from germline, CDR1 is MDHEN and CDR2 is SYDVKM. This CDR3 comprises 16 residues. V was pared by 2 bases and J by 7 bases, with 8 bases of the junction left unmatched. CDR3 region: CASSLTSSGRNNEQFF. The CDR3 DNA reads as TGTGCCAGCAGTTTAACTTCTAGCGGGAGAAATAATGAGCAGTTCTTC.

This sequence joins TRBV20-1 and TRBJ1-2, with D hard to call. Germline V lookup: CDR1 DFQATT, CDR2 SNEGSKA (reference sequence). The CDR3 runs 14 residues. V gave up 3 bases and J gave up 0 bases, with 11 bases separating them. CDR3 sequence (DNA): TGCAGTGCTAGTACGGCCATTCCTAACTATGGCTACACCTTC. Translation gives CSASTAIPNYGYTF.